This T cell receptor beta chain was obtained from a study of shared T cell receptors in the human thymus. Clones were read by immunoSEQ multiplex PCR, and TCRdb kept only the in-frame ones, dropping some. Among some 640,000 clones listed, approximately 87% were seen once. There are 15 residues in the CDR3. CDR1 SGHTA and CDR2 FQGNSA come from the germline V gene. The V end lost 1 base, the J end lost 1 base, and 10 bases lay between the germline ends. The sample also formed part of further work on human thymus T cells. As reported in that work: Donors were healthy Finnish babies undergoing corrective operations for congenital heart defects. Gene usage for V and J segments appeared biased in thymic and blood repertoires.

Sample: thymocytes. The TCR was taken from a boy in the first two years of life with a congenital heart defect. The chain uses TRBV7-2 and TRBJ2-5; D unclear. The CDR3 sequence is CASSLDPTVQETQYF. The CDR3 DNA reads TGTGCCAGCAGCTTAGATCCAACTGTCCAAGAGACCCAGTACTTC.